This is a list of T cell receptor beta chains from one sample in a study of T cells in Graves' hyperthyroidism and ophthalmopathy. TCRdb fed the multiplex PCR reads into MiXCR, producing one record per CDR3 protein. This table holds 550,000 to 700,000 distinct CDR3 sequences, around 15% found once. Sequencing input: blood. The receptor source for this set is a woman aged 40 to 55 with Graves' ophthalmopathy. Both conserved end residues are part of each CDR3.

j_gene,v_gene,CDR3aa
TRBJ2-6,TRBV4-2,CASSQGGTSYPGANVLTF
TRBJ2-2,TRBV7-2,CASSSQGLGAGELFF
TRBJ2-7,TRBV10-3,CAISEGTGDYEQYF
TRBJ2-7,TRBV14,CASSHLGTVTYEQYF
TRBJ2-7,TRBV4-1,CASSQGGGFYEQYF
TRBJ2-7,TRBV2,CASKRTDHYEQYF
TRBJ2-5,TRBV28,CASSFQTIETQYF
TRBJ1-5,TRBV30,CAWSRQVGNQPQHF
TRBJ1-3,TRBV28,CASSRSRGTIYF
TRBJ2-7,TRBV6-4,CASRPSLGAGRHHYEQYF
TRBJ1-1,TRBV19,CASSKRTGGAAAEAFF
TRBJ1-2,TRBV2,CASSRQEAGDRGYTF
TRBJ2-2,TRBV6-2/TRBV6-3,CASSYSHPGGADNTGELFF
TRBJ2-7,TRBV7-6,CASSVGGQGTYEQYF
TRBJ2-2,TRBV6-2/TRBV6-3,CASSYSRSGAGELFF
TRBJ2-1,TRBV6-5,CASSIGRAREQFF
TRBJ1-1,TRBV2,CASSEYTGNLMNTEAFF
TRBJ2-7,TRBV2,CASKREYEQYF
TRBJ2-7,TRBV19,CASSSIEGGSYEQYF
TRBJ2-5,TRBV5-4,CASSPASGRQETQYF
TRBJ2-2,TRBV7-6,CASSQRTGRTGELFF
TRBJ2-5,TRBV27,CASRGTSGGQETQYF
TRBJ2-1,TRBV7-2,CASSPREGEQFF
TRBJ1-5,TRBV19,CASSSGRGLGQPQHF
TRBJ2-2,TRBV19,CASSRTGWTGELFF
TRBJ1-1,TRBV28,CASSWARGGDTEAFF
TRBJ2-7,TRBV30,CAWARSPQYEQYF
TRBJ2-4,TRBV2,CASSRDELAKNIQYF
TRBJ2-5,TRBV28,CASMLTSGQETQYF
TRBJ1-1,TRBV11-2,CASSPQIWNTEAFF
TRBJ2-3,TRBV6-1,CASSEGSGGADTQYF
TRBJ1-1,TRBV25-1,CASSEAAPESEAFF
TRBJ2-2,TRBV20-1,CSARDLWGGTRNTGELFF
TRBJ2-7,TRBV2,CASLPNTGYEQYF
TRBJ1-2,TRBV11-1,CASSPTDRLGGYTF
TRBJ2-5,TRBV7-2,CASSALAEEETQYF
TRBJ2-1,TRBV28,CASNGGREWNEQFF
TRBJ1-5,TRBV6-2/TRBV6-3,CASTDRALDQPQHF
TRBJ1-3,TRBV29-1,CSVEQASSGNTIYF
TRBJ1-1,TRBV3-1,CASSRQGGDEAFF
TRBJ1-5,TRBV6-2/TRBV6-3,CASSYSHRDNQPQHF
TRBJ2-1,TRBV7-2,CASSTQSSGHREQFF
TRBJ1-2,TRBV12-3/TRBV12-4,CASSTTGVEGYTF
TRBJ2-2,TRBV7-9,CASSLNQGVGELFF
TRBJ2-2,TRBV2,CASMGRRATTGELFF
TRBJ1-2,TRBV28,CASSLRAAPYGYTF
TRBJ2-7,TRBV27,CASSLASGLPYEQYF
TRBJ2-5,TRBV7-2,CASSLPGVQTQYF
TRBJ2-5,TRBV10-3,CAIGDRGDSEQETQYF
TRBJ2-5,TRBV28,CASSPRGWKEMQYQETQYF
TRBJ2-2,TRBV7-3,CASSLGLAGGSRTGELFF
TRBJ2-1,TRBV6-2/TRBV6-3,CASSYRRTSGRAFVGNEQFF
TRBJ2-7,TRBV6-2/TRBV6-3,CASSYSTASGYEQYF
TRBJ1-2,TRBV28,CASSLLLPGSDGYTF
TRBJ2-2,TRBV11-2,CASSLGAGFGTGELFF
TRBJ2-5,TRBV30,CAWSPMGPKSETQYF
TRBJ2-7,TRBV5-1,CASSLSTSPFYEQYF
TRBJ1-2,TRBV7-2,CASSLQGSSNYGYTF